This is a list of T cell receptor beta chains from one sample in a study of T cells in Graves' hyperthyroidism and ophthalmopathy. Each CDR3 protein is one row after TCRdb ran MiXCR on the multiplex PCR reads. The repertoire holds under 650,000 distinct CDR3 sequences, with about 16% as singletons. The sequenced sample was blood. The source is a woman in her 30s with Graves' hyperthyroidism. CDR3s include the opening cysteine and the closing phenylalanine or tryptophan. Each record gives: V gene, D gene, clone size, CDR3 protein. The D gene is left open where the match is weak. Only some rows state a clone size, as once, few, many or a class for expanded clones.

v_gene: TRBV19; d_gene: TRBD2; abundance: few; CDR3aa: CASSRAGTSGGELFF
v_gene: TRBV6-1; d_gene: TRBD2; abundance: .; CDR3aa: CASSERKRETGELLF
v_gene: TRBV7-3; d_gene: .; abundance: few; CDR3aa: CASSLTPLTVSGANVLTF
v_gene: TRBV5-1; d_gene: .; abundance: many; CDR3aa: CASSLGQRERSYEQYF
v_gene: TRBV29-1; d_gene: TRBD1; abundance: many; CDR3aa: CSVGPGTGAHNEQFF
v_gene: TRBV12-3/TRBV12-4; d_gene: .; abundance: many; CDR3aa: CASSFGGGEWETEAFF
v_gene: TRBV28; d_gene: TRBD2; abundance: .; CDR3aa: CASSASGTSGKEETQYF
v_gene: TRBV11-2; d_gene: .; abundance: many; CDR3aa: CASSEGSRETQYF
v_gene: TRBV10-3; d_gene: .; abundance: few; CDR3aa: CAISELGPYNSPLHF
v_gene: TRBV7-9; d_gene: TRBD2; abundance: .; CDR3aa: CASSRLAGGPQTGELFF
v_gene: TRBV9; d_gene: TRBD2; abundance: .; CDR3aa: CASSALPGLGTDTQYF
v_gene: TRBV7-2; d_gene: .; abundance: many; CDR3aa: CASSFTETQYF
v_gene: TRBV2; d_gene: .; abundance: .; CDR3aa: CASGAVYSNQPQHF
v_gene: TRBV20-1; d_gene: .; abundance: few; CDR3aa: CSAPPGLKETQYF
v_gene: TRBV7-9; d_gene: .; abundance: many; CDR3aa: CASSIFPGQSSYEQYF
v_gene: TRBV6-1; d_gene: TRBD2; abundance: .; CDR3aa: CASTRTSNTGELFF
v_gene: TRBV6-1; d_gene: .; abundance: .; CDR3aa: CASSEAWRVENIQYF
v_gene: TRBV6-1; d_gene: TRBD2; abundance: many; CDR3aa: CASSQTSAYEQYF
v_gene: TRBV5-4; d_gene: .; abundance: once; CDR3aa: CASSPTGAGTEAFF
v_gene: TRBV11-3; d_gene: .; abundance: .; CDR3aa: CASSFGKVAGELFF
v_gene: TRBV7-2; d_gene: .; abundance: many; CDR3aa: CASSEGVQAGYTF
v_gene: TRBV12-3/TRBV12-4; d_gene: .; abundance: few; CDR3aa: CASSYRRTAHLGYTF
v_gene: TRBV12-3/TRBV12-4; d_gene: TRBD2; abundance: .; CDR3aa: CASSPSGAEQFF
v_gene: TRBV20-1; d_gene: TRBD1; abundance: .; CDR3aa: CSARDQIRPGQGAYEQYF
v_gene: TRBV19; d_gene: .; abundance: .; CDR3aa: CASSIWSSAQFF
v_gene: TRBV5-1; d_gene: .; abundance: .; CDR3aa: CASSLSSGDLQTQYF
v_gene: TRBV5-1; d_gene: TRBD2; abundance: .; CDR3aa: CASSLEDGARLATNEQFF
v_gene: TRBV7-8; d_gene: TRBD2; abundance: .; CDR3aa: CASSLGRTSGRSGDTQYF
v_gene: TRBV2; d_gene: .; abundance: many; CDR3aa: CASLEDLNRDVGFRRAGELFF
v_gene: TRBV6-1; d_gene: .; abundance: .; CDR3aa: CASSSPGDYGGELFF
v_gene: TRBV9; d_gene: .; abundance: once; CDR3aa: CASSDLPNTGELFF
v_gene: TRBV27; d_gene: .; abundance: .; CDR3aa: CASIFKYLGVVSGYTF
v_gene: TRBV11-2; d_gene: TRBD1; abundance: .; CDR3aa: CASSQLTGGSYEQYF
v_gene: TRBV6-1; d_gene: TRBD1; abundance: few; CDR3aa: CASGHRTGGDTIYF
v_gene: TRBV5-6; d_gene: TRBD2; abundance: .; CDR3aa: CASSLVVIRAGGPYNERFF
v_gene: TRBV28; d_gene: TRBD1; abundance: .; CDR3aa: CASSFRTGYEKLFF
v_gene: TRBV6-1; d_gene: .; abundance: many; CDR3aa: CASSYSGGVYGYTF
v_gene: TRBV20-1; d_gene: .; abundance: many; CDR3aa: CSADLTSRDGGSYEQYF
v_gene: TRBV20-1; d_gene: TRBD2; abundance: many; CDR3aa: CSATKRESSNEQFF
v_gene: TRBV9; d_gene: .; abundance: few; CDR3aa: CASSLMESSDTQYF
v_gene: TRBV15; d_gene: .; abundance: .; CDR3aa: CATSSRGDGGYTF
v_gene: TRBV7-9; d_gene: .; abundance: many; CDR3aa: CASTRGTEAFF
v_gene: TRBV30; d_gene: TRBD1; abundance: few; CDR3aa: CAWSRQGVGTIYF
v_gene: TRBV9; d_gene: .; abundance: few; CDR3aa: CASSVAATPQYYSYNEQFF
v_gene: TRBV20-1; d_gene: TRBD1; abundance: many; CDR3aa: CSATESRTGDLEQYF
v_gene: TRBV6-5; d_gene: .; abundance: few; CDR3aa: CASSYSTSVDYGYTF
v_gene: TRBV5-1; d_gene: .; abundance: many; CDR3aa: CASSLVPEQFF
v_gene: TRBV20-1; d_gene: .; abundance: many; CDR3aa: CSAWLLGSYEQYF
v_gene: TRBV20-1; d_gene: TRBD2; abundance: few; CDR3aa: CSATPLAGWDGYEQYF
v_gene: TRBV7-9; d_gene: .; abundance: few; CDR3aa: CASSRIPGTQETQYF
v_gene: TRBV5-8; d_gene: TRBD2; abundance: .; CDR3aa: CASSSPGLGTEQYF
v_gene: TRBV19; d_gene: .; abundance: .; CDR3aa: CASSIGNYENEQFF
v_gene: TRBV29-1; d_gene: .; abundance: many; CDR3aa: CSVEGETQYF